The 27 T cell receptor beta chains presented below share a single source sample, sequenced in a study of T cells expressing NK-cell markers. No DNA is given; TCRdb re-called the 5' RACE reads and lists each CDR3 protein once. The sample table sets out 450,000 to 600,000 distinct CDR3 sequences. The sequenced sample consisted of blood T cells: a sorted CD56 or NKG2C T cell subset, CD4+ or CD8+ T cells, or bulk PBMC T cells (not recorded which). These receptor sequences come from a young man in good health.

This chain joins TRBV12-3 or TRBV12-4 and TRBJ1-5; absent DNA, TCRdb's TRBD1 call cannot be checked. This CDR3 is 18 amino acids long. The CDR3 protein is CASSSGTGGKGSNQPQHF.

The chain recombines TRBV12-3 or TRBV12-4 with TRBJ2-1; the D call of TRBD2 rests on TCRdb alone, since no DNA is present to check it. This CDR3 is 17 amino acids long. The CDR3 loop reads CASLGTSAPSSYNEQFF.

J is TRBJ2-2 and V is TRBV10-3; checking the TCRdb D call of TRBD2 is not possible without DNA. There are 13 residues in the CDR3. Germline V lookup: CDR1 ENHRY, CDR2 SYGVKD. The CDR3 protein is CAIKGPTAGELFF.

This rearrangement joins TRBV20-1 to TRBJ2-7; the D call from TCRdb, TRBD1, cannot be confirmed without DNA. CDR1 and CDR2 (germline): DFQATT, SNEGSKA (reference sequence). The CDR3 sequence is 13 residues long. The CDR3 sequence is CSAMGQGLNEQYF.

The rearrangement joins TRBV7-3 to TRBJ2-2; the D gene TCRdb calls, TRBD1, cannot be checked with no DNA. The CDR3 is made up of 14 amino acids. CDR1 SGHTA and CDR2 FQGTGA come from the germline V gene. The chain's CDR3 is CASSPDRIHRELFF.

The chain uses TRBV10-3 and TRBJ2-5. CDR3 length equals 14 residues. The germline V gene encodes CDR1 ENHRY and CDR2 SYGVKD. CDR3: CAISEATSRETQYF.

The gene calls are TRBV3-1 and TRBJ2-3; TCRdb names TRBD2, which stays unverified in the absence of DNA. The CDR3 sequence is 18 residues long. Germline CDR1 is LGHDT and CDR2 is YNNKEL (reference sequence). The CDR3 region is CASSQDLGGTLITDTQYF.

The chain links TRBV5-1 to TRBJ2-7. The germline gives CDR1 SGHRS, CDR2 YFSETQ. This CDR3 contains 16 residues. The CDR3 here is CASSLETNTISYEQYF. Supplemented by reference TRBV5-1 and TRBJ2-7, the full variable domain reads KAGVTQTPRYLIKTRGQQVTLSCSPISGHRSVSWYQQTPGQGLQFLFEYFSETQRNKGNFPGRFSGRQFSNSRSEMNVSTLELGDSALYLCASSLETNTISYEQYFGPGTRLTVT.

The genes are TRBV27 and TRBJ2-1; lacking DNA, the TRBD1 call made by TCRdb goes unchecked. Germline CDR1 is MNHEY and CDR2 is SMNVEV (reference sequence). This CDR3 comprises 15 residues. The CDR3 sequence is CASSYFGQGVNEQFF.

The rearrangement links TRBV12-5 to TRBJ1-4. The CDR3 runs 13 residues. Germline V CDR1 and CDR2: LGHNT, FRNRAP. CDR3 amino acids: CASGLSGVRGLFF. The whole variable domain, remainder taken from reference TRBV12-5 and TRBJ1-4, is DARVTQTPRHKVTEMGQEVTMRCQPILGHNTVFWYRQTMMQGLELLAYFRNRAPLDDSGMPKDRFSAEMPDATLATLKIQPSEPRDSAVYFCASGLSGVRGLFFGSGTQLSVL.

V and J are TRBV6-2 or TRBV6-3 and TRBJ1-1; TCRdb's D gene call, TRBD1, goes unchecked for lack of DNA. The germline V gene has CDR1 MNHEY and CDR2 SVGEGT. CDR3 length: 19 amino acids. CDR3 region: CASSYSDRGTGRGTPEAFF.

The chain joins TRBV5-1 to TRBJ2-3. The CDR3 contains 14 residues. Germline V lookup: CDR1 SGHRS, CDR2 YFSETQ. This chain's CDR3 is CASRDGDFADTQYF.

This chain's CDR3 is CASSEGFSSGNTIYF. The rearrangement uses TRBV5-1 and TRBJ1-3. The CDR3 has 15 amino acids. Germline V gene lookup returns CDR1 SGHRS and CDR2 YFSETQ.

The chain uses TRBV6-2 or TRBV6-3 and TRBJ2-2; TCRdb's assignment of TRBD2 cannot be checked, as there is no DNA. This CDR3 is 14 amino acids long. Germline V CDR1 and CDR2: MNHEY, SVGEGT. This CDR3 is CASGVAAGDGELFF.

The gene calls are TRBV5-1 and TRBJ2-5; the TCRdb D gene call, TRBD1, has no DNA to confirm it. The length of the CDR3 is 17 residues. The germline gives CDR1 SGHRS, CDR2 YFSETQ. The CDR3 sequence is CASSLGGGGQLQETQYF.

The gene calls are TRBV7-3 and TRBJ2-1; TCRdb proposes TRBD2, but this gene call is untestable without DNA. Germline V CDR1 and CDR2: SGHTA, FQGTGA. CDR3 length: 20 residues. The CDR3 region is CASSLTGTSRGRVSYNEQFF.

This chain uses TRBV7-8 with TRBJ2-5; TCRdb's D call of TRBD1 is untestable without DNA. There are 16 residues in the CDR3. Per the germline V gene, CDR1 is SGHVS and CDR2 is FQNEAQ. The CDR3 region is CASSLALQGGGETQYF.

The chain links TRBV27 to TRBJ1-5. This CDR3 has 14 amino acids. Germline CDR1 reads MNHEY; CDR2 reads SMNVEV (reference sequence). This CDR3 is CASSLNQGYQPQHF.

J is TRBJ2-2 and V is TRBV7-2; TCRdb proposes TRBD1, but this gene call is untestable without DNA. The CDR3 spans 16 residues. From germline, CDR1 is SGHTA and CDR2 FQGNSA. The CDR3 reads CASSLVQGIGTGELFF.

The rearrangement joins TRBV29-1 to TRBJ2-7. This CDR3 region has 15 residues. CDR1 and CDR2 (germline): SQVTM, ANQGSEA. CDR3 amino acids: CSVEDLKEGNYEQYF.

The chain joins TRBV6-2 or TRBV6-3 to TRBJ2-7. The CDR3 is made up of 11 amino acids. Germline lookup yields CDR1 MNHEY and CDR2 SVGEGT. Here the CDR3 reads CASGRTSEQYF.

The chain combines TRBV20-1 with TRBJ2-7; there is no DNA to check the TCRdb D call of TRBD2. This CDR3 is 16 amino acids long. The V gene's germline CDR1 is DFQATT and CDR2 SNEGSKA (reference sequence). CDR3 sequence: CSASHFLAGEVYEQYF.

The chain has TRBV29-1 and TRBJ2-1; TCRdb's assignment of TRBD1 cannot be checked, as there is no DNA. Germline V gene lookup returns CDR1 SQVTM and CDR2 ANQGSEA. The CDR3 spans 13 residues. The CDR3: CSADGQGAHEQFF.

V usage is TRBV5-1 and J usage is TRBJ2-1; there is no DNA to check the TCRdb D call of TRBD2. The CDR3 has 17 residues. CDR1 SGHRS and CDR2 YFSETQ come from the germline V gene. The CDR3: CASSLVQRETSYNEQFF.

This chain's CDR3 is CASSPLGQGDEQYF. The chain employs TRBV28 and TRBJ2-7; TCRdb names TRBD1, which stays unverified in the absence of DNA. Germline values: CDR1 MDHEN, CDR2 SYDVKM. The CDR3 contains 14 residues.

This chain links TRBV11-2 with TRBJ2-1; without DNA, the TCRdb call of TRBD2 cannot be checked. Germline V lookup: CDR1 SGHAT, CDR2 FQNNGV. The CDR3 has 15 residues. The CDR3 protein is CASSLWRGQVNEQFF.

The chain recombines TRBV7-9 with TRBJ2-1; TCRdb returns TRBD1, unconfirmable since there is no DNA. Germline V lookup: CDR1 SEHNR, CDR2 FQNEAQ (reference sequence). This CDR3 has 14 amino acids. CDR3 residues: CASSPTIPANEQFF.